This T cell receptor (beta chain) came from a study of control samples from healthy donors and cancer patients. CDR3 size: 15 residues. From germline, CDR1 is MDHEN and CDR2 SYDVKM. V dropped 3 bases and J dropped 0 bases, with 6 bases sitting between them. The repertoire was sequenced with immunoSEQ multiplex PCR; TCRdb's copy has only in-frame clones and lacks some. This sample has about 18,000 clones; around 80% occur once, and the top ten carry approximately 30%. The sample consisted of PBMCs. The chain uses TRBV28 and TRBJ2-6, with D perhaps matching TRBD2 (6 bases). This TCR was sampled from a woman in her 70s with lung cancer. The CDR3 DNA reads TGTGCCAGCAGTTTGGGGGGCTCTGGGGCCAACGTCCTGACTTTC. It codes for CASSLGGSGANVLTF.